This is a list of T cell receptor beta chains from one sample in a study of identical twins. One entry per CDR3 protein, called by TCRdb with MiXCR from the 5' RACE reads. The data contain 220,000 or so distinct CDR3 sequences, 5.5% to 8% of them singletons. These records were also assigned to another study, of yellow fever vaccine responses in identical twins.

The sample was memory (CD45RO+) T cells sorted from blood. These receptor sequences come from a woman younger than 30 in good health. CDR3s leave out the opening cysteine and the closing phenylalanine or tryptophan. D genes are given only for firm matches. Size is omitted from some rows. Given values are once, few, many or a class for expanded clones.

v_gene,abundance,j_gene,d_gene,CDR3aa
TRBV29-1,few,TRBJ1-2,TRBD1,SVLKGAKNGYT
TRBV27,-,TRBJ2-7,TRBD1,ASRRDRNSYEQY
TRBV6-4,few,TRBJ2-3,TRBD2,ASSQNVASGTDTQY
TRBV7-8,few,TRBJ1-2,-,ASRGGGLYGYT
TRBV10-3,many,TRBJ2-1,TRBD2,AIRPGTSGITVDEQF
TRBV6-4,few,TRBJ2-1,TRBD2,ASSPTSNDEQF
TRBV19,few,TRBJ2-1,TRBD1,ASMGQGHNEQF
TRBV12-3/TRBV12-4,many,TRBJ2-1,TRBD1,ASSTSFGQGAYEQF
TRBV5-1,-,TRBJ2-7,TRBD2,ASSLVVGGPGYEQY
TRBV7-2,-,TRBJ1-2,-,ASSLNFRDVNGYT
TRBV18,-,TRBJ2-7,-,ASSPPGGNEQY
TRBV5-4,-,TRBJ2-1,-,ASSTLTGVYNEQF
TRBV12-3/TRBV12-4,few,TRBJ1-2,-,ASSLGGGRSNYGYT
TRBV7-2,few,TRBJ2-5,TRBD2,ASSAGLAGVTQETQY
TRBV14,-,TRBJ2-5,-,ASSQVGDPAQY
TRBV6-5,-,TRBJ2-1,-,ASSYGEPGQQF
TRBV20-1,few,TRBJ2-4,-,SAQGNIQY
TRBV20-1,few,TRBJ1-2,TRBD1,SASVPGTGMMGYT
TRBV7-9,many,TRBJ1-5,-,ASSAEGQPQH
TRBV3-1,many,TRBJ2-1,-,ASSPQEGGYNEQF
TRBV5-1,few,TRBJ2-1,-,ASSLDIAGEQF
TRBV19,few,TRBJ1-1,-,ASSIEGTANTEAF
TRBV28,-,TRBJ2-7,TRBD2,ASTEIAGPHEQY
TRBV6-1,-,TRBJ1-1,-,ASGRGKAMNTEAF
TRBV6-1,few,TRBJ2-1,-,ASSPLRRTNEQF
TRBV6-4,-,TRBJ2-1,TRBD2,ASSTSSSGFYNEQF
TRBV7-2,-,TRBJ2-7,TRBD1,ASSSAGTGGYEQY
TRBV2,-,TRBJ2-5,-,ASGGYQETQY
TRBV29-1,few,TRBJ1-1,-,SVANTLAGPGTEAF